This T cell receptor (beta chain) was obtained from a study of blood T cell repertoires in COVID-19. Study-level information: Sites across the United States, Italy and Spain contributed samples from acute and convalescent COVID-19.

TCRdb's table, derived via immunoSEQ multiplex PCR, lists solely in-frame clones and lacks some. Here the sample spans about 210,000 clones, approximately 80% being singletons. V was cut by 4 bases and J by 2 bases, with 14 bases left in between. The CDR3 is made up of 15 amino acids. From germline, CDR1 is SGHRS and CDR2 YFSETQ. This TCR was recovered from a woman aged 80 or over with COVID-19, enrolled during active disease. The chain couples TRBV5-1 to TRBJ2-3; possibly TRBD1 for D (6 bases). The specimen was peripheral blood. The CDR3 DNA reads as TGCGCCAGCAGCAGCCTACAGGGATACACAGATACGCAGTATTTT. Encoded protein: CASSSLQGYTDTQYF.